These T cell receptor beta chains were read from a single sample in a study of T cell repertoires in cytomegalovirus infection. Each CDR3 protein gets one entry after TCRdb re-called the reads with MiXCR. This sample has a few hundred thousand distinct CDR3 sequences; 40% occur once, and the top ten carry 40% to 60%. Antigen specificity for these receptors is unknown. The sample consisted of cultured PBMCs, taken from culture after CMV antigen stimulation. These receptors were obtained from a human donor in good health (CMV status not recorded). Some clones in this sample may be carry-over from other donors' samples. CDR3s include the opening cysteine and the closing phenylalanine or tryptophan. D genes are given only for firm matches. Size is omitted from some rows. Given values are once, few, many or a class for expanded clones.

v_gene,j_gene,abundance,d_gene,CDR3nt,CDR3aa
TRBV5-4,TRBJ2-3,NA,NA,TGTGCCAGCAGCTTATGGGAGTACTACACAGATACGCAGTATTTT,CASSLWEYYTDTQYF
TRBV7-2,TRBJ2-1,many,NA,TGTGCCAGCAGCCACCCACAGGGCTGGACTAATGAGCAGTTCTTC,CASSHPQGWTNEQFF
TRBV7-9,TRBJ1-1,NA,NA,TGTGCCAGCAGAACGGCCCTGGGTAACACTGAAGCTTTCTTT,CASRTALGNTEAFF
TRBV7-9,TRBJ2-4,NA,NA,TGTGCCAGCAGCCCAGCGGTGCAGGGCAAAAACATTCAGTACTTC,CASSPAVQGKNIQYF
TRBV7-6,TRBJ2-7,few,TRBD1,TGTGCCAGCAGCCCCCTCCCAGGGGGCTCCTACGAGCAGTACTTC,CASSPLPGGSYEQYF
TRBV28,TRBJ1-6,NA,NA,TGTGCCAGCAGTTTCCCCCAGGGAGGCGGTTCACCCCTCCACTTT,CASSFPQGGGSPLHF
TRBV7-9,TRBJ2-5,few,TRBD1,TGTGCCAGCAGCCGGGGCCTGGACAGGACTTACCAAGAGACCCAGTACTTC,CASSRGLDRTYQETQYF
TRBV6-1,TRBJ1-2,once,TRBD1,TGTGCCAGCAGTAAACCTACAGGGGGGCACTATGGCTACACCTTC,CASSKPTGGHYGYTF
TRBV2,TRBJ1-2,NA,NA,TGTGCCAGCAGTCCGTTACTATTCCGAGGCTACACCTTC,CASSPLLFRGYTF
TRBV6-5,TRBJ2-2,NA,NA,TGTGCCAGCCTTGGAGCGAACACCGGGGAGCTGTTTTTT,CASLGANTGELFF
TRBV20-1,TRBJ1-5,NA,NA,TGCAGTGCTATAGTAGGCAGCGGCAATCAGCCCCAGCATTTT,CSAIVGSGNQPQHF
TRBV20-1,TRBJ2-4,NA,NA,TGCAGTGCTAGTGATTCTTCGGGAGCCAAAAACATTCAGTACTTC,CSASDSSGAKNIQYF
TRBV3-1,TRBJ2-2,few,TRBD1,TGTGCCAGCAGCCAAGTTCAGACAGGGGCCACCGGGGAGCTGTTTTTT,CASSQVQTGATGELFF
TRBV5-1,TRBJ2-7,NA,NA,TGCGCCAGCAGCTTGTTGGACGGGGCCTCCTACGAGCAGTACTTC,CASSLLDGASYEQYF
TRBV7-2,TRBJ1-1,NA,TRBD1,TGTGCCAGCAGCTTCAAGGTACCAGGGTATCTCACAGGGGTAGACACTGAAGCTTTCTTT,CASSFKVPGYLTGVDTEAFF
TRBV2,TRBJ2-3,NA,NA,TGTGCCAGCAGTGAGAACAGCCCCATCGTGATAACAGATACGCAGTATTTT,CASSENSPIVITDTQYF
TRBV12-3/TRBV12-4,TRBJ1-2,few,NA,TGTGCCAGCTCCGGGACCTACCTTTTTGGCTACACCTTC,CASSGTYLFGYTF
TRBV7-2,TRBJ2-7,many,NA,TGTGCCAGCAGCTGGTGGACGGCGGAGACCTACGAGCAGTACTTC,CASSWWTAETYEQYF
TRBV7-6,TRBJ2-7,NA,TRBD2,TGTGCCAGCAGTAAGCTGAGGGGAGGGCCCTCGGAGCAGTACTTC,CASSKLRGGPSEQYF
TRBV7-2,TRBJ2-1,NA,NA,TGTGCCAGCAGCTTAGCGCAAGGGAGGAATGAGCAGTTCTTC,CASSLAQGRNEQFF
TRBV6-6,TRBJ1-5,few,NA,TGTGCCAGCAGTTACTCGAGCTGGGGCAATCAGCCCCAGCATTTT,CASSYSSWGNQPQHF
TRBV12-3/TRBV12-4,TRBJ2-1,NA,NA,TGTGCCAGCAGTTTTGATGGGGTTGAGCAGTTCTTC,CASSFDGVEQFF
TRBV2,TRBJ1-2,NA,NA,TGTGCCAGCGGAGGGGGGGATGGCTACACCTTC,CASGGGDGYTF
TRBV4-1,TRBJ2-1,once,NA,TGCGCCAGCAGCCAGCACAAAGGTGGGGGTCGAGTCGGCAATGAGCAGTTCTTC,CASSQHKGGGRVGNEQFF
TRBV29-1,TRBJ2-5,NA,NA,TGCAGCGTTGAGAAGGAGAACAGGCAAGAGACCCAGTACTTC,CSVEKENRQETQYF
TRBV7-2,TRBJ1-3,many,NA,TGTGCCAGCAGCTTAGGACCGAATATTGGAAACACCATATATTTT,CASSLGPNIGNTIYF
TRBV7-2,TRBJ1-1,NA,NA,TGTGCCAACAGCCCACGAGGCCAGGAAGCTTTCTTT,CANSPRGQEAFF
TRBV6-2/TRBV6-3,TRBJ2-3,few,TRBD2,TGTGCCAGCACGCCAGCGGGGCGCACAGATACGCAGTATTTT,CASTPAGRTDTQYF
TRBV19,TRBJ1-5,few,NA,TGTGCCAGTAGTATGGCGCAGATCAATCAGCCCCAGCATTTT,CASSMAQINQPQHF
TRBV5-4,TRBJ1-2,NA,NA,TGTGCCAGCAGCTCACCCGGGGCCTCATATGGCTACACCTTC,CASSSPGASYGYTF
TRBV7-2,TRBJ1-1,NA,NA,TGTGCCAGCAGCTTAGATCCGGACTCGATTGAAGCTTTCTTT,CASSLDPDSIEAFF
TRBV5-5,TRBJ2-7,NA,NA,TGTGCCAGCAGCTCGGGAGGGGGACAGGCCTACGAGCAGTACTTC,CASSSGGGQAYEQYF
TRBV7-2,TRBJ2-2,few,NA,TGTGCCAGCAGTCGAGGGGGGGATTCCCGAAACACCGGGGAGCTGTTTTTT,CASSRGGDSRNTGELFF
TRBV5-5,TRBJ2-3,NA,NA,TGTGCCAGCAGCTTGGATCTCCACACAGATACGCAGTATTTT,CASSLDLHTDTQYF
TRBV28,TRBJ2-2,NA,NA,TGTGCCAGCAAAGGGGTTATCACCGGGGAGCTGTTTTTT,CASKGVITGELFF
TRBV12-5,TRBJ2-5,NA,TRBD2,TGTGCTAGTGGTTTCTCCCTTTCGGGGGGGGAGACCCAGTACTTC,CASGFSLSGGETQYF
TRBV7-8,TRBJ2-1,once,NA,TGTGCCAGCAGCTTTGGGCGAGCGGATGAGCAGTTCTTC,CASSFGRADEQFF
TRBV4-1,TRBJ2-5,few,NA,TGCGCCAGCAGCTTTCGGTACGCCCAAGAGACCCAGTACTTC,CASSFRYAQETQYF
TRBV12-3/TRBV12-4,TRBJ2-7,many,TRBD1,TGTGCCAGCAGGCCAGGACAGGGGGCGCGGGAGCAGTACTTC,CASRPGQGAREQYF
TRBV12-3/TRBV12-4,TRBJ2-3,NA,NA,TGTGCCAGCAGTTTACCAAGAGGCGGGGGCCCAGATACGCAGTATTTT,CASSLPRGGGPDTQYF
TRBV20-1,TRBJ2-7,NA,NA,TGCAGTGCTAGCAGGTTGTCCAGCTCCTACGAGCAGTACTTC,CSASRLSSSYEQYF
TRBV19,TRBJ2-3,NA,NA,TGTGCCAGTAGTCCAATCGCCTCGGGGTTTGTCGATACGCAGTATTTT,CASSPIASGFVDTQYF
TRBV5-4,TRBJ1-1,once,TRBD1,TGTGCCAGCAGCTTTTTCGACGTGGACAGGACTGAAGCTTTCTTT,CASSFFDVDRTEAFF
TRBV27,TRBJ1-2,NA,NA,TGTGCCAGCAGTTTTTACCGACAGGACTATGGCTACACCTTC,CASSFYRQDYGYTF
TRBV12-3/TRBV12-4,TRBJ2-1,few,TRBD1,TGTGCCAGCAGTGGGGACAGGCCTAGCTCCTACAATGAGCAGTTCTTC,CASSGDRPSSYNEQFF
TRBV7-2,TRBJ2-7,NA,NA,TGTGCCAGCAGCTTAGGGGGCCTGGGCGAGCAGTACTTC,CASSLGGLGEQYF
TRBV6-1,TRBJ2-1,NA,TRBD2,TGTGCCAGCAAAACTAGCGGGGGATACAATGAGCAGTTCTTC,CASKTSGGYNEQFF
TRBV12-3/TRBV12-4,TRBJ2-5,NA,NA,TGTGCCAGCATGGTCGGGGCCGAAGAGACCCAGTACTTC,CASMVGAEETQYF
TRBV6-2/TRBV6-3,TRBJ2-5,NA,TRBD1,TGTGCCAGCAGTTACTCGAGGACAGGGGGAGAGACCCAGTACTTC,CASSYSRTGGETQYF
TRBV19,TRBJ1-5,NA,NA,TGTGCCACCCAGATGGGGTCGAGCAATCAGCCCCAGCATTTT,CATQMGSSNQPQHF